This entry lists 11 T cell receptor beta chains sequenced from one sample in a study of glioma-infiltrating T cells listed by TCRdb under 2016. For sequencing, an Illumina MiSeq was employed. TCR alpha and beta CDR3 regions were amplified with the iRepertoire nested amplicon-rescue multiplex PCR (arm-PCR) platform from RNA. TCRdb ran its own pipeline on the public reads, namely fastp trimming at Q25 and MiXCR clone calling, and kept in-frame beta chains. Rows with one shared CDR3 protein collapse into an entry with the most common genes and DNA. The sample table contains more than 350,000 distinct CDR3 sequences; only one count was recorded for roughly two fifths of them. The ten largest clonotypes hold around 12% of the sample. Sequences were obtained from glioma tissue, nonneoplastic brain tissue, or PBMCs (not recorded which). Source of these receptors: a human donor with low-grade glioma or glioblastoma, undergoing nonglioma brain surgery, or in good health (not recorded which).

Regarding this clonotype: Since a much larger clone is just one base distant, this may be a read error. This rearrangement joins TRBV6-5 to TRBJ1-2; D unclear. Trimming pared 5 bases from V and 5 bases from J, leaving 24 bases between. Germline CDR1 and CDR2: MNHEY and SVGAGI. This CDR3 is built from 17 residues. The CDR3 is CASSGYRTDGLPYGYTF. The CDR3 region has the DNA TGTGCCAGCAGTGGGTACCGGACCGACGGGTTGCCTTATGGCTACACCTTC.

The chain has TRBV7-2 and TRBJ2-7; no reliable D call. Trimming left V 5 bases short and J 2 bases short, with 16 bases between. The germline CDR1 and CDR2 sequences are SGHTA and FQGNSA. The CDR3 is 15 residues long. In nucleotides, the CDR3 is TGTGCCAGCAGCCTCGGTAAACGGATTACCTACGAGCAGTACTTC. Translation gives CASSLGKRITYEQYF.

This clonotype was found a few times. The chain combines TRBV4-2 with TRBJ2-7, with 8 bases that match TRBD2. J lost 5 bases, V lost 4 bases, and 16 bases had no gene match. The CDR3 sequence is 17 residues long. Per the germline V gene, CDR1 is LGHNA and CDR2 is YNFKEQ. The CDR3 DNA follows: TGTGCCAGCAGCCCCCAACCTCCGGGACTAGTCGGTCACGAGCAGTACTTC. Translated, it gives CASSPQPPGLVGHEQYF.

This clonotype was seen only a few times. This chain links TRBV7-2 with TRBJ2-7; 8 nucleotides align to TRBD2. Germline loops: CDR1 SGHTA, CDR2 FQGNSA. With V trimmed by 4 bases and J by 7 bases, 9 bases remained unmatched. The CDR3 covers 14 residues. CDR3 sequence: CASSSTGTRREQYF. The CDR3, as DNA: TGTGCCAGCAGCTCCACCGGGACTAGAAGGGAGCAGTACTTC.

Concerning this clonotype: One end of the junction does not line up with germline, which may come from a read error. The rearrangement uses TRBV20-1 and TRBJ2-7, with D perhaps TRBD2 (5 bases). CDR3 length equals 13 residues. Germline V gives CDR1 DFQATT, CDR2 SNEGSKA (reference sequence). The chain's CDR3 is CNARGLDSYEQYF. Written as DNA, the CDR3 is TGCAATGCTAGAGGACTCGACTCCTACGAGCAGTACTTC.

In this sample, this clonotype turned up many times. The genes are TRBV6-1 and TRBJ2-3; D perhaps matches TRBD2 (5 bases). This CDR3 has 12 amino acids. V was clipped by 5 bases and J by 6 bases, with 9 bases between them. The germline gives CDR1 MNHNS, CDR2 SASEGT. CDR3 residues: CASSPSGDTQYF. The CDR3 region has the DNA TGTGCCAGCAGTCCCTCGGGGGATACGCAGTATTTT.

On this clonotype itself: A much larger clone differs by one base, so this may be a read error. V is TRBV6-2 or TRBV6-3 and J is TRBJ2-1; TRBD2 aligns across 8 bases. The CDR3 consists of 16 residues. Germline V gives CDR1 MNHEY, CDR2 SVGEGT. CDR3 region: CASSWTGTRVRNGQFF. DNA of the CDR3: TGTGCCAGCAGCTGGACCGGGACTAGAGTTAGGAATGGGCAGTTCTTC.

This CDR3 reads CASSQEKARAGLPSSYEQYF. DNA for the CDR3: TGCGCCAGCAGCCAAGAAAAGGCCAGGGCAGGACTGCCGAGCTCCTACGAGCAGTACTTC. The rearrangement uses TRBV4-1 and TRBJ2-7, with D tentatively TRBD1 or TRBD2 (5 bases each). Looked up from germline, CDR1 is MGHRA and CDR2 is YSYEKL. The CDR3 is 20 amino acids. Trimming shortened V by 0 bases and J by 0 bases, and 24 bases separated the two germline ends.

Only a few counts were recorded for this clonotype. The gene calls are TRBV20-1 and TRBJ2-1; D unclear. Deletions cut 5 bases from V and 4 bases from J, with 15 bases between. CDR3 length: 14 amino acids. In germline, CDR1 is DFQATT, CDR2 SNEGSKA (reference sequence). CDR3 region: CSAAFWEGYNEQFF. In nucleotides, the CDR3 is TGCAGTGCTGCCTTTTGGGAAGGTTACAATGAGCAGTTCTTC.

The V gene is TRBV19, the J gene TRBJ2-1; tentatively, D is TRBD1 (7 bases). V shed 10 bases and J shed 6 bases, with 19 bases lying between them. The CDR3 spans 14 residues. Germline CDR1 reads LNHDA; CDR2 reads SQIVND (reference sequence). CDR3 sequence reads: CATGGTGSGNEQFF. The CDR3 nucleotides read TGTGCCACAGGGGGGACGGGTAGTGGCAATGAGCAGTTCTTC.

The rearrangement joins TRBV14 to TRBJ2-2, with no clear D. Germline CDR1 SGHDN, CDR2 FVKESK. The ends were cut back, 4 bases at V and 4 bases at J, with 4 bases in the middle. The CDR3 runs 12 residues. This chain's CDR3 is CASSLFTGELFF. The CDR3 DNA reads as TGTGCCAGCAGCCTTTTCACCGGGGAGCTGTTTTTT.